The 14 T cell receptor beta chains reported below all come from one sample, sequenced in a study of T-cell reconstitution after alpha-beta-depleted transplantation in children. A TCRbeta library incorporating unique molecular identifiers was prepared. TCRdb re-called the PCR reads with MiXCR, one entry per CDR3 protein. The repertoire holds about 460,000 distinct CDR3 sequences, with roughly a tenth as singletons. This specimen consisted of PBMCs, obtained before TCRalphabeta/CD19-depleted stem cell transplant. All receptors come from a child under 10 years old with inherited bone marrow failure, due to receive a stem cell transplant.

This chain uses TRBV6-5 with TRBJ2-1, with no clear D. The CDR3 contains 11 residues. Germline V lookup: CDR1 MNHEY, CDR2 SVGAGI. With 8 bases removed from V and 4 bases from J, the gap between germline ends came to 6 bases. CDR3 region: CASGYYNEQFF. The DNA of the CDR3 is TGTGCCAGCGGGTATTACAATGAGCAGTTCTTC.

This clonotype has ten or more counts. The chain links TRBV12-3 or TRBV12-4 to TRBJ2-7, with 7 bases lining up with TRBD1. The ends lost 3 bases at V and 0 bases at J; junction bases unmatched: 2. The CDR3 is made up of 14 amino acids. CDR3 in amino acids: CASSFGTDSYEQYF. As DNA, the CDR3 is TGTGCCAGCAGTTTTGGGACAGACTCCTACGAGCAGTACTTC.

V gene TRBV20-1 combines with J gene TRBJ2-3; 9 bases fit TRBD2. The V gene's germline CDR1 is DFQATT and CDR2 SNEGSKA (reference sequence). The CDR3 is made up of 15 amino acids. V trimming: 6 bases; J trimming: 9 bases; junction bases outside the gene matches: 16. CDR3 in DNA: TGCAGTGCCCTAGAACAAAGCCGACTAGCGGTCACGCAGTATTTT. It yields the protein CSALEQSRLAVTQYF.

This clonotype was seen ten or more times. This sequence joins TRBV20-1 and TRBJ2-1, with D perhaps TRBD1 (6 bases). V was cut by 3 bases and J by 8 bases, with 20 bases left in between. Germline-derived CDR1 and CDR2 are DFQATT and SNEGSKA (reference sequence). This CDR3 comprises 15 residues. In DNA, the CDR3 is TGCAGTGCTAGGGGTTTAAGGGGGAGTGACGATGAGCAGTTCTTC. As protein: CSARGLRGSDDEQFF.

This clonotype was picked up many times. The rearrangement joins TRBV7-9 to TRBJ2-1; a possible D gene is TRBD1 (6 bases). CDR1 is SEHNR, CDR2 FQNEAQ, per germline (reference sequence). CDR3 length: 16 amino acids. Trimming took off 5 bases at V and 6 bases at J, with 20 bases between the two ends. CDR3 sequence (DNA): TGTGCCAGCAGCCGACTAACAGGGTCCGTGGGCAATGAGCAGTTCTTC. Amino acids: CASSRLTGSVGNEQFF.

As to this clonotype: A much larger clone lies a single base off, so this may be a read error. The chain links TRBV6-2 or TRBV6-3 to TRBJ2-1; the match to TRBD1 covers 8 bases. CDR1 and CDR2 from the germline V gene are MNHEY and SVGEGT. After removal of 6 bases from V and 1 base from J, the junction contained 5 bases not matched to a gene. The CDR3 is 15 residues long. In nucleotides, the CDR3 is TGTGCCAGCAGCAATACAGGGGGTTCCTACAATGAGCAGTTCTTC. It translates to CASSNTGGSYNEQFF.

This clonotype has just a few counts. The chain couples TRBV19 to TRBJ1-2; TRBD1 might be the D (6 bases). Germline CDR1 reads LNHDA; CDR2 reads SQIVND (reference sequence). The CDR3 is 14 residues long. Trimming removed 6 bases from V and 1 base from J, with 12 bases in between. This CDR3 reads CASSTLQGNYGYTF. In nucleotides, the CDR3 is TGTGCCAGTAGCACCCTACAGGGTAACTATGGCTACACCTTC. The full variable domain, completed using reference TRBV19 and TRBJ1-2, is DGGITQSPKYLFRKEGQNVTLSCEQNLNHDAMYWYRQDPGQGLRLIYYSQIVNDFQKGDIAEGYSVSREKKESFPLTVTSAQKNPTAFYLCASSTLQGNYGYTFGSGTRLTVV.

This clonotype was counted ten times or more. The chain recombines TRBV4-3 with TRBJ1-1, with D tentatively TRBD1 (6 bases). Trimming cost V 3 bases and J 2 bases, with 13 bases left between them. CDR1 and CDR2 (germline): LGHNA, YSLEER. The CDR3 has 15 residues. CDR3 sequence: CASSQGHPVNTEAFF. CDR3 in DNA: TGCGCCAGCAGCCAGGGACACCCAGTTAACACTGAAGCTTTCTTT.

This clonotype was picked up many times. The rearrangement links TRBV29-1 to TRBJ1-1; D unclear. Per germline, CDR1 SQVTM and CDR2 ANQGSEA. There are 13 residues in the CDR3. V was pared by 6 bases and J by 3 bases, with 14 bases between. CDR3 DNA sequence: TGCAGCGTCTCGTGGGGATTGGACACTGAAGCTTTCTTT. It codes for CSVSWGLDTEAFF.

A remark on this clonotype: A much more abundant neighbour one base away suggests this may be a read error. V usage is TRBV5-5 and J usage is TRBJ2-7; the D call may be TRBD1 or TRBD2 (5 bases each). Germline lookup yields CDR1 SGHKS and CDR2 YYEKEE (reference sequence). The CDR3 loop spans 16 amino acids. V shed 2 bases and J shed 2 bases, with 17 bases lying between them. CDR3 DNA: TGTGCCAGCAGCTTCTCCTTCCGGGACGGGGCCTACGAGCAGTACTTC. It translates to CASSFSFRDGAYEQYF.

Of note for this clonotype: A clone one base away is much larger, so this may be a read error. The rearrangement links TRBV9 to TRBJ2-5, with D hard to call. CDR3 length: 13 amino acids. V dropped 4 bases and J dropped 7 bases, with 14 bases sitting between them. The germline CDR1 and CDR2 sequences are SGDLS and YYNGEE. CDR3 region: CASSPRYIGTQYF. The CDR3, as DNA: TGTGCCAGCAGCCCCCGCTACATAGGGACCCAGTACTTC.

J is TRBJ2-7 and V is TRBV5-6; D gene unclear. The CDR3 length is 14 residues. Germline values: CDR1 SGHDT, CDR2 YYEEEE. The V end lost 0 bases, the J end lost 2 bases, and 9 bases lay between the germline ends. The CDR3 DNA follows: TGTGCCAGCAGCTTGGATTTGGGCACCTACGAGCAGTACTTC. Its protein product is CASSLDLGTYEQYF.

This clonotype has ten or more counts. Here the CDR3 DNA reads TGCAGCGGACGACAGGGAATGAACACTGAAGCTTTCTTT. This encodes CSGRQGMNTEAFF. V usage is TRBV29-1 and J usage is TRBJ1-1; TRBD1 matches at 7 bases. This CDR3 has 13 amino acids. After removal of 7 bases from V and 0 bases from J, the junction contained 5 bases not matched to a gene. Looked up from germline, CDR1 is SQVTM and CDR2 is ANQGSEA.

This clonotype was recorded many times. The chain combines TRBV2 with TRBJ1-3; D is possibly TRBD1 (6 bases). The CDR3 consists of 14 residues. Trimming stripped 6 bases from V and 4 bases from J, with 13 bases between. Germline V gene lookup returns CDR1 SNHLY and CDR2 FYNNEI. CDR3 bases: TGTGCCAGCAGCGAGGACAGTGCAGGAAACACCATATATTTT. Translating it yields CASSEDSAGNTIYF.